The TCR beta chain under discussion was sequenced for a study of tumor-infiltrating lymphocytes in primary liver carcinoma. Reverse transcription of approximately 520 ng total RNA with a constant-region primer produced TCR beta cDNA. Libraries for TCR beta were built through three nested multiplex PCR rounds, which together made up a slightly modified ARM-PCR procedure. TCRdb called the multiplex PCR reads again in MiXCR, with one record for every CDR3 protein. The data show about 180,000 distinct CDR3 sequences, with roughly three fifths seen just once and 65% to 80% held by the top ten. Germline DNA was also extracted, and blood RNA derived from unsorted whole blood. Specimen: peripheral blood. The sequence derives from a man aged 40-49 years with primary liver carcinoma and hepatitis B virus infection.

This chain's CDR3 is CASSLSGQEQYF. As DNA, the CDR3 is TGTGCCAGCAGCTTATCAGGACAGGAGCAGTACTTC. The V gene is TRBV7-8, the J gene TRBJ2-7, with TRBD1 as a possible D gene (6 bases). Germline CDR1 and CDR2: SGHVS and FQNEAQ. V lost 2 bases, J lost 7 bases, and 9 bases lay in between. The CDR3 contains 12 residues.